This entry lists 12 T cell receptor beta chains sequenced from one sample in a study of shared clonotypes between healthy human individuals. Sequenced by immunoSEQ multiplex PCR; TCRdb stores in-frame clones only, minus some. The sample includes a few million clones, approximately 95% of them seen just once. Sample: naive CD4+ T cells from PBMCs. Subset given: CD45RA+ positively selected. These receptors were collected from a man aged 18 to 29 in good health. Some clones in this sample may be carry-over from other donors' samples.

V gene TRBV7-7 combines with J gene TRBJ2-2; D gene unclear. The CDR3 consists of 14 residues. Germline values: CDR1 SSHAT, CDR2 FNYEAQ (reference sequence). V was pared by 6 bases and J by 1 base, with 9 bases between. The CDR3 reads CASSYGQNTGELFF. The CDR3 region has the DNA TGTGCCAGCAGTTATGGGCAGAACACCGGGGAGCTGTTTTTT.

The rearrangement joins TRBV10-3 to TRBJ1-1, with D uncertain. The CDR3 has 13 residues. Germline V gene sequence: CDR1 ENHRY, CDR2 SYGVKD. Trimming removed 5 bases at V and 4 bases at J, with 11 bases between. The CDR3 sequence is CAISLAGSTEAFF. CDR3 DNA sequence: TGTGCCATCAGTCTCGCGGGTTCCACTGAAGCTTTCTTT.

The rearrangement joins TRBV30 to TRBJ2-5; TRBD1 aligns across 9 bases. Matching the DNA end better, TRBJ2-7 makes the J call doubtful. Germline V gives CDR1 GTSNPN, CDR2 SVGIG (reference sequence). The CDR3 contains 13 residues. CDR3 nucleotides: TGTGCCTGGAGCGAGGACAGGGGATACGAGCAGTACTTC. Amino acids: CAWSEDRGYEQYF.

This clone occurred once. The rearrangement joins TRBV11-3 to TRBJ2-7; D perhaps matches TRBD1 (7 bases). With 1 base removed from V and 1 base from J, the gap between germline ends came to 11 bases. CDR1 is SGHNT and CDR2 is YENEEA in the germline V gene. The CDR3 totals 15 residues. CDR3 sequence reads: CASSLGGTESYEQYF. The CDR3 nucleotides are TGTGCCAGCAGCTTAGGCGGGACAGAGTCCTACGAGCAGTACTTC.

This chain links TRBV7-2 with TRBJ2-2; perhaps TRBD2 as D (5 bases). The CDR3 loop spans 16 amino acids. CDR1 and CDR2 (germline): SGHTA, FQGNSA. V was cut by 2 bases and J by 5 bases, with 15 bases left in between. The CDR3 sequence: CASSLFGKLITGELFF. CDR3 DNA: TGTGCCAGCAGCTTATTCGGGAAACTGATAACCGGGGAGCTGTTTTTT.

The chain joins TRBV5-1 to TRBJ2-3, with no clear D. V lost 1 base and J lost 10, with 13 bases in between. CDR1 and CDR2 from the germline V gene are SGHRS and YFSETQ. There are 13 residues in the CDR3. CDR3 sequence reads: CASSLSDAVAQYF. CDR3 in DNA: TGCGCCAGCAGCTTGTCAGACGCAGTAGCGCAGTATTTT.

As regards this clone: The sample carries other DNA sequences with the same CDR3. The chain joins TRBV6-1 to TRBJ2-7, with 7 bases that match TRBD1. J was trimmed by 1 base and V by 10 bases; bases with no gene match: 10. Germline assignment: CDR1 MNHNS and CDR2 SASEGT. The CDR3 consists of 14 residues. This chain's CDR3 is CATAIAGGSYEQYF. Here the CDR3 DNA reads TGTGCCACCGCGATCGCAGGGGGATCCTACGAGCAGTACTTC.

This chain connects TRBV5-8 to TRBJ2-1; D perhaps matches TRBD2 (6 bases). Germline V gene sequence: CDR1 SGHTS, CDR2 YDEGEE. The V end lost 4 bases, the J end lost 0 bases, and 11 bases lay between the germline ends. The CDR3 covers 15 residues. DNA for the CDR3: TGTGCCAGCAGCCCGGAGGGGAGCTCCTACAATGAGCAGTTCTTC. The encoded protein is CASSPEGSSYNEQFF.

The rearrangement uses TRBV4-1 and TRBJ2-3; D tentatively reads TRBD1 or TRBD2 (5 bases each). The CDR3 has 15 amino acids. Germline values: CDR1 MGHRA, CDR2 YSYEKL. V gave up 0 bases and J gave up 6 bases, with 13 bases separating them. CDR3 bases: TGCGCCAGCAGCCAAGATGGGCAGGGACGGGATACGCAGTATTTT. This sequence encodes CASSQDGQGRDTQYF.

About this clone: Other nucleotide sequences in the sample specify the same CDR3. The CDR3 DNA is TGTGCCAGCACCCCCGGCTACGAGCAGTACTTC. The encoded protein is CASTPGYEQYF. V gene TRBV2 combines with J gene TRBJ2-7; no definite D call. The V end was cut by 7 bases, the J end by 3 bases, with 7 bases between. The CDR3 length is 11 residues. The germline gives CDR1 SNHLY, CDR2 FYNNEI.

V and J are TRBV4-3 and TRBJ2-1; D gene ambiguous. CDR3 size: 14 residues. CDR1 is LGHNA and CDR2 is YSLEER in the germline V gene. Trimming took 0 bases from V and 7 from J, leaving 10 bases between them. The chain's CDR3 is CASSQDRGANEQFF. In nucleotides, the CDR3 is TGCGCCAGCAGCCAAGATCGCGGCGCGAATGAGCAGTTCTTC.

The chain recombines TRBV5-4 with TRBJ2-1; perhaps TRBD1 as D (5 bases). Deletions cut 4 bases from V and 6 bases from J, with 14 bases between. The CDR3 sequence is 14 residues long. Germline CDR1 SGHNT, CDR2 YYREEE (reference sequence). The CDR3 loop is CASSLQGRGNEQFF. The DNA for the CDR3 is TGTGCCAGCAGCCTCCAAGGAAGGGGCAATGAGCAGTTCTTC. Full variable domain (rest looked up from reference TRBV5-4 and TRBJ2-1): ETGVTQSPTHLIKTRGQQVTLRCSSQSGHNTVSWYQQALGQGPQFIFQYYREEENGRGNFPPRFSGLQFPNYSSELNVNALELDDSALYLCASSLQGRGNEQFFGPGTRLTVL.